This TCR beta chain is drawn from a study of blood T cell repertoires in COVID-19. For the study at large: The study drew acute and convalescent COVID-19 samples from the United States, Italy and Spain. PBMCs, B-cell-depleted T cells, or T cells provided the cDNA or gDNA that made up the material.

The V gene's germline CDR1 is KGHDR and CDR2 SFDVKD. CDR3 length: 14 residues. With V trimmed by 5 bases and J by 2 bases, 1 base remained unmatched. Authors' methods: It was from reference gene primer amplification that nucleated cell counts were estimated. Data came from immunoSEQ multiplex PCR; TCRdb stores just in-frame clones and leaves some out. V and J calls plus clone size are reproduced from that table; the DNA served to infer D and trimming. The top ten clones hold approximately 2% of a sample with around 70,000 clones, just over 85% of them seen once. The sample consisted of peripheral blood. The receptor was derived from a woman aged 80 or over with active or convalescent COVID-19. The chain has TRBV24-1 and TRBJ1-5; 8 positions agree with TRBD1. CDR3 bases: TGTGCCACCAGTGCAGGGGGCGGCAATCAGCCCCAGCATTTT. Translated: CATSAGGGNQPQHF.